What follows are 29 T cell receptor beta chains derived from one specimen sequenced in a study of blood T cell repertoires in COVID-19. Some clones are missing from TCRdb's copy, which holds only in-frame ones; the method was immunoSEQ multiplex PCR. The sample has about 140,000 clones, around nine tenths seen once; the top ten hold more than 9%. The sample taken for sequencing was peripheral blood. The origin of the receptors is a middle-aged man with active or convalescent COVID-19.

The genes are TRBV18 and TRBJ2-7; D may be TRBD2 (6 bases). The germline gives CDR1 KGHSH, CDR2 LQKENI. With 0 bases removed from V and 2 bases from J, the gap between germline ends came to 8 bases. This CDR3 is 14 amino acids long. The chain's CDR3 is CASSPPGGAYEQYF. CDR3 in DNA: TGTGCCAGCTCACCACCGGGCGGGGCCTACGAGCAGTACTTC. Full variable domain (missing parts from reference TRBV18 and TRBJ2-7): NAGVMQNPRHLVRRRGQEARLRCSPMKGHSHVYWYRQLPEEGLKFMVYLQKENIIDESGMPKERFSAEFPKEGPSILRIQQVVRGDSAAYFCASSPPGGAYEQYFGPGTRLTVT.

The chain combines TRBV7-9 with TRBJ1-4, with 7 positions matching TRBD1. CDR3 length: 15 residues. Germline V gene sequence: CDR1 SEHNR, CDR2 FQNEAQ (reference sequence). The junction had 4 bases not matched to a gene; V was cut back by 3 bases and J by 3 bases. In nucleotides, the CDR3 is TGTGCCAGCAGCTTCCGGGACAGCGCTAATGAAAAACTGTTTTTT. Encoded protein: CASSFRDSANEKLFF.

This chain connects TRBV28 to TRBJ1-3, with a weak D call TRBD1 (5 bases). Trimming pared 0 bases from V and 1 base from J, leaving 13 bases between. Germline CDR1 MDHEN, CDR2 SYDVKM. CDR3 length: 17 amino acids. The CDR3 coding sequence is TGTGCCAGCAGTTTATGGCTCCAGGGTTTATCTGGAAACACCATATATTTT. Its protein product is CASSLWLQGLSGNTIYF.

The rearrangement uses TRBV5-4 and TRBJ1-3, with no clear D. The V gene's germline CDR1 is SGHNT and CDR2 YYREEE (reference sequence). The CDR3 length is 13 residues. Deletions cut 6 bases from V and 0 bases from J, with 7 bases between. The CDR3 protein is CASIGDSGNTIYF. Here the CDR3 DNA reads TGTGCCAGCATCGGGGACTCTGGAAACACCATATATTTT.

The chain employs TRBV28 and TRBJ1-4; weak D call: TRBD1 (5 bases). CDR1 is MDHEN, CDR2 SYDVKM, per germline. Trimming pared 5 bases from V and 8 bases from J, leaving 15 bases between. The CDR3 is 14 residues long. In nucleotides, the CDR3 is TGTGCCAGCAGTCAGACCGGGACTGAGGAAAAACTGTTTTTT. This translates into CASSQTGTEEKLFF.

This clone was counted only a few times. The rearrangement links TRBV5-3 to TRBJ1-2; a weak D match, TRBD1 (6 bases). TRBV5-3 qualifies as an ORF whose function is uncertain. There are 14 residues in the CDR3. V lost 2 bases, J lost 6 bases, and 14 bases lay in between. CDR3 region: CARSFTGTENGYTF. In nucleotides, the CDR3 is TGTGCCAGAAGCTTTACAGGGACGGAGAATGGCTACACCTTC.

This clone has more than one count but fewer than ten. The gene calls are TRBV19 and TRBJ1-5; D call uncertain. V was trimmed by 4 bases and J by 4 bases, leaving 14 bases between them. Germline V gene data show CDR1 as LNHDA and CDR2 as SQIVND (reference sequence). The CDR3 has 15 residues. The CDR3 loop reads CASSNQRTTNQPQHF. Written as DNA, the CDR3 is TGTGCCAGTAGTAACCAGCGCACTACTAATCAGCCCCAGCATTTT.

The CDR3 bases are TGCAGCGTCGTTTTTAGCTCTGGAAACACCATATATTTT. This encodes CSVVFSSGNTIYF. V gene TRBV29-1 combines with J gene TRBJ1-3; no reliable D call. The CDR3 runs to 13 residues. Per germline, CDR1 SQVTM and CDR2 ANQGSEA. V gave up 6 bases and J gave up 0 bases, with 9 bases separating them.

This rearrangement joins TRBV9 to TRBJ2-4, with TRBD2 matching over 11 bases. This CDR3 region has 15 residues. The V gene's germline CDR1 is SGDLS and CDR2 YYNGEE. Germline trimming cut 4 bases from V and 8 bases from J; bases unmatched to any gene: 8. CDR3 DNA sequence: TGTGCCAGCAGCCCCACTAGCGGGAGTAGTTACATTCAGTACTTC. Amino acids: CASSPTSGSSYIQYF.

This clone was detected only a few times. The chain has TRBV27 and TRBJ1-6, with 9 bases that match TRBD1. This CDR3 comprises 18 residues. With V trimmed by 5 bases and J by 0 bases, 8 bases remained unmatched. CDR1 is MNHEY, CDR2 SMNVEV, per germline (reference sequence). CDR3 coding DNA: TGTGCCAGCAGTAAAAACCGGGACAGGGACTCCTATAATTCACCCCTCCACTTT. Amino acids: CASSKNRDRDSYNSPLHF.

The rearrangement joins TRBV18 to TRBJ1-1, with 9 nucleotides matching TRBD1. The CDR3 runs to 16 residues. Trimming cost V 3 bases and J 10 bases; bases outside gene matches: 15. In germline, CDR1 is KGHSH, CDR2 LQKENI. The CDR3 region is CASSPVSPGTGLGAFF. The CDR3 DNA sequence: TGTGCCAGCTCACCCGTAAGCCCAGGGACAGGGCTTGGAGCTTTCTTT.

This rearrangement joins TRBV12-3 or TRBV12-4 to TRBJ2-2, with D unresolved. This CDR3 has 12 residues. V lost 6 bases and J lost 7, with 9 bases in between. CDR3 residues: CASSLSRGELFF. CDR3 DNA: TGTGCCAGCAGCCTCTCCCGCGGGGAGCTGTTTTTT.

The V and J genes are TRBV21-1 and TRBJ2-7; TRBD2, the table's D call, was not compared with the DNA. TRBV21-1 is a pseudogene locus. The CDR3 has 13 amino acids. CDR3 loop: CASRTDFSYEQYF. The CDR3 nucleotides read TGTGCCAGCCGCACAGACTTCTCCTACGAGCAGTACTTC.

This sequence joins TRBV19 and TRBJ2-3; 13 positions match TRBD2. The CDR3 has 19 amino acids. V was clipped by 5 bases and J by 2 bases; unmatched bases: 13. The germline gives CDR1 LNHDA, CDR2 SQIVND (reference sequence). The CDR3: CASSLGLAGAVRDTDTQYF. CDR3 bases: TGTGCCAGTAGTCTCGGACTAGCGGGAGCAGTCCGGGACACAGATACGCAGTATTTT.

J is TRBJ2-1 and V is TRBV19, with 9 positions matching TRBD1. The germline V gene encodes CDR1 LNHDA and CDR2 SQIVND (reference sequence). The V segment lost 7 bases and the J segment 4 bases; nucleotides outside the gene matches: 8. The CDR3 totals 15 residues. The CDR3 loop reads CASKPTGGPYNEQFF. In nucleotides, the CDR3 is TGTGCCAGTAAACCTACAGGGGGCCCTTACAATGAGCAGTTCTTC.

This clone appeared a single time. The rearrangement uses TRBV25-1 and TRBJ1-1, with 9 nucleotides matching TRBD1. Germline CDR1 is MGHDK and CDR2 is SYGVNS. V dropped 1 base and J dropped 3; count of bases not matched to a gene: 12. This CDR3 is 18 amino acids long. CDR3 sequence (DNA): TGTGCCAGCAGTGAATCTGGACAGGGGAATCCGACCTACACTGAAGCTTTCTTT. It specifies CASSESGQGNPTYTEAFF.

The chain has TRBV27 and TRBJ2-7, with a weak D call TRBD1 (6 bases). V was clipped by 5 bases and J by 4 bases, with 12 bases between them. Germline CDR1 MNHEY, CDR2 SMNVEV (reference sequence). This CDR3 contains 13 residues. DNA for the CDR3: TGTGCCAGCAGTAGAGCCAGGGGTTACGAGCAGTACTTC. Protein sequence: CASSRARGYEQYF.

A remark on this clone: The same CDR3 arises from other DNA sequences in this sample as well. The gene calls are TRBV3-1 (or the pseudogene TRBV3-2) and TRBJ1-5; a weak D match, TRBD1 (5 bases). V lost 4 bases to trimming and J lost 5 bases, with 15 bases between them. Germline CDR1 reads LGHDT; CDR2 reads YNNKEL (reference sequence). This CDR3 is built from 15 residues. The CDR3 DNA follows: TGTGCCAGCAGCCCCAGGGTGGGCCTCGATCAGCCCCAGCATTTT. This translates into CASSPRVGLDQPQHF.

V is TRBV3-1 (or the pseudogene TRBV3-2) and J is TRBJ2-3, with D uncertain. With 1 base removed from V and 11 bases from J, the gap between germline ends came to 13 bases. The germline CDR1 and CDR2 sequences are LGHDT and YNNKEL (reference sequence). The CDR3 contains 13 residues. The CDR3 region is CASSQAPRGGQYF. CDR3 DNA: TGTGCCAGCAGCCAAGCCCCCCGAGGTGGGCAGTATTTT.

This clone occurred once. The chain has TRBV3-1 (or the pseudogene TRBV3-2) and TRBJ2-6, with D unresolved. Trimming took off 0 bases at V and 0 bases at J, with 12 bases between the two ends. This CDR3 has 18 residues. The V gene's germline CDR1 is LGHDT and CDR2 YNNKEL (reference sequence). CDR3 nucleotide sequence: TGTGCCAGCAGCCAAGAATTGCCCTCTAGCTCTGGGGCCAACGTCCTGACTTTC. Its protein is CASSQELPSSSGANVLTF.

The chain joins TRBV2 to TRBJ1-6; no clear D gene. CDR1 is SNHLY, CDR2 FYNNEI, per germline. The CDR3 consists of 14 residues. The germline V and J ends were trimmed by 4 bases and 7 bases, with 11 bases remaining between them. The CDR3 bases are TGTGCCAGCAGTGTGCACGGTCAAAATTCACCCCTCCACTTT. It translates to CASSVHGQNSPLHF.

This chain links TRBV6-2 or TRBV6-3 with TRBJ1-1, with 10 bases lining up with TRBD1. CDR3 length: 16 residues. Germline V gene lookup returns CDR1 MNHEY and CDR2 SVGEGT. V gave up 4 bases and J gave up 0 bases; unmatched junction bases: 5. The CDR3 coding sequence is TGTGCCAGCAGTTTCCCGACAGGGGGCTTGAACACTGAAGCTTTCTTT. Protein: CASSFPTGGLNTEAFF.

The V and J genes are TRBV14 and TRBJ1-1; D is ambiguous. The CDR3 is made up of 15 amino acids. Trimming left V 3 bases short and J 1 base short, with 12 bases between. CDR1 and CDR2 from the germline V gene are SGHDN and FVKESK. The CDR3 is CASSQSTYSNTEAFF. CDR3 bases: TGTGCCAGCAGCCAGTCGACATACTCGAACACTGAAGCTTTCTTT.

This chain connects TRBV7-6 to TRBJ2-7; TRBD1 matches 10 bases. The CDR3 runs 16 residues. V dropped 4 bases and J dropped 0; count of bases not matched to a gene: 6. CDR1 and CDR2 (germline): SGHVS, FNYEAQ. CDR3 residues: CASSSGTGAPSYEQYF. The DNA for the CDR3 is TGTGCCAGCAGCTCCGGGACAGGGGCCCCCTCCTACGAGCAGTACTTC.

The rearrangement links TRBV4-3 to TRBJ1-6; possible D gene TRBD1, 5 bases. Looked up from germline, CDR1 is LGHNA and CDR2 is YSLEER. The CDR3 contains 14 residues. Trimming took 1 base from V and 10 from J, leaving 11 bases between them. The CDR3: CASSQVPRGSPLHF. CDR3 bases: TGCGCCAGCAGCCAAGTTCCCCGGGGGTCACCCCTCCACTTT.

The V call is TRBV27, the J call TRBJ2-7; D possibly corresponds to TRBD1 (5 bases). The length of the CDR3 is 12 residues. The germline V gene encodes CDR1 MNHEY and CDR2 SMNVEV (reference sequence). V lost 6 bases and J 5 bases, leaving 11 bases between the germline ends. The CDR3 DNA reads as TGTGCCAGCAGCACCATAGGGGACGAGCAGTACTTC. This translates into CASSTIGDEQYF.

The CDR3 region is CASSPGTGVNSLGETQYF. CDR3 DNA: TGCGCCAGCAGCCCAGGGACAGGGGTAAATTCACTCGGAGAGACCCAGTACTTC. V gene TRBV5-1 combines with J gene TRBJ2-5; TRBD1 matches at 10 bases. In germline, CDR1 is SGHRS, CDR2 YFSETQ. The CDR3 has 18 residues. V lost 4 bases, J lost 4 bases, and 16 bases stayed unmatched.

V gene TRBV20-1 combines with J gene TRBJ1-4; the D is unclear. CDR1 DFQATT and CDR2 SNEGSKA come from the germline V gene (reference sequence). The CDR3 has 11 amino acids. V shed 1 base and J shed 5 bases, with 2 bases lying between them. The CDR3: CSARVNEKLFF. CDR3 DNA sequence: TGCAGTGCTAGAGTAAATGAAAAACTGTTTTTT.

This rearrangement joins TRBV14 to TRBJ1-2; no firm D call. CDR1 and CDR2 (germline): SGHDN, FVKESK. The CDR3 runs to 15 residues. Trimming pared 0 bases from V and 2 bases from J, leaving 10 bases between. CDR3 DNA sequence: TGTGCCAGCAGCCAAGATGCGGGAGGGAACTATGGCTACACCTTC. It yields the protein CASSQDAGGNYGYTF.